Following are 9 T cell receptor beta chains from one sample sequenced in a study of blood T cell repertoires in COVID-19. Clones were sequenced by immunoSEQ multiplex PCR, and TCRdb holds only the in-frame ones, with some missing. The sample records 250,000 or so clones, over 75% being singletons. The material sequenced was PBMCs or T cells enriched from blood (not recorded which). These receptors all come from a woman aged 25 to 39 who had been exposed to COVID-19.

The chain recombines TRBV12-3 or TRBV12-4 with TRBJ2-5; the D gene is possibly TRBD1 (5 bases). Trimming cost V 3 bases and J 5 bases, with 10 bases left between them. The CDR3 length is 13 residues. CDR3 region: CASSFQGRETQYF. The CDR3 DNA reads as TGTGCCAGCAGTTTCCAGGGTCGGGAGACCCAGTACTTC.

The table lists this clone with a count of one. The chain employs TRBV6-5 and TRBJ1-6; no definite D call. V shed 7 bases and J shed 8 bases, with 9 bases lying between them. CDR1 is MNHEY and CDR2 is SVGAGI in the germline V gene. This CDR3 comprises 12 residues. Written as DNA, the CDR3 is TGTGCCAGCATGGGAGGAGATTCACCCCTCCACTTT. The encoded protein is CASMGGDSPLHF.

This chain connects TRBV5-1 to TRBJ1-6, with TRBD1 identical over 7 bases. V lost 5 bases to trimming and J lost 9 bases; unmatched junction nucleotides: 8. CDR3 length: 14 residues. Germline V gene sequence: CDR1 SGHRS, CDR2 YFSETQ. The CDR3 sequence is CASRMGAGGSPLHF. CDR3 DNA: TGCGCCAGCAGAATGGGGGCAGGGGGTTCACCCCTCCACTTT.

This clone showed up just a few times. A much more abundant neighbour one base away suggests this may be a read error. V usage is TRBV7-2 and J usage is TRBJ1-2; 7 nucleotides agree with TRBD1. The CDR3 sequence is 13 residues long. V dropped 6 bases and J dropped 4; count of bases not matched to a gene: 5. The V gene's germline CDR1 is SGHTA and CDR2 FQGNSA. The CDR3 DNA follows: TGTGCCAGCAGTTTCGGGACAGTCTATGGCTACACCTTC. Its protein product is CASSFGTVYGYTF.

V and J are TRBV13 and TRBJ2-1; D not resolved. The CDR3 loop spans 19 amino acids. V shed 5 bases and J shed 0 bases, with 23 bases lying between them. The V gene's germline CDR1 is PRHDT and CDR2 FYEKMQ (reference sequence). CDR3 sequence (DNA): TGTGCCAGCAGCCCCCCGACTTCCAGCTACCCAGTCTCCTACAATGAGCAGTTCTTC. The encoded protein is CASSPPTSSYPVSYNEQFF.

The chain uses TRBV18 and TRBJ2-7; TRBD2 matches at 14 bases. Trimming at V came to 2 bases and at J to 4 bases, leaving 16 bases not matched to a gene. The CDR3 covers 20 residues. Germline-derived CDR1 and CDR2 are KGHSH and LQKENI. CDR3: CASSPISFQGLAGEGYEQYF. As DNA, the CDR3 is TGTGCCAGCTCACCAATATCGTTCCAGGGACTAGCGGGAGAAGGTTACGAGCAGTACTTC.

V usage is TRBV18 and J usage is TRBJ1-1, with TRBD1 identical over 9 bases. The V gene end was trimmed by 5 bases and the J gene end by 4 bases; junction bases not matched to a gene: 5. This CDR3 contains 14 residues. From germline, CDR1 is KGHSH and CDR2 LQKENI. The CDR3 DNA reads TGTGCCAGCTCAGAGGGACAGGGTGGCACTGAAGCTTTCTTT. Protein sequence: CASSEGQGGTEAFF.

The chain links TRBV2 to TRBJ2-7; TRBD2 agrees at 8 bases. The CDR3 loop spans 16 amino acids. CDR1 is SNHLY, CDR2 FYNNEI, per germline. With 0 bases clipped from V and 5 bases from J, the junction kept 9 bases outside the gene matches. The CDR3 loop reads CASSEAPAGGSDEQYF. The CDR3, as DNA: TGTGCCAGCAGTGAAGCCCCTGCGGGAGGCTCTGACGAGCAGTACTTC.

The rearrangement links TRBV19 to TRBJ1-1, with D perhaps TRBD1 (6 bases). The germline V gene has CDR1 LNHDA and CDR2 SQIVND (reference sequence). The CDR3 length is 14 residues. The V and J ends lost 6 bases and 0 bases respectively, with 11 bases between them. CDR3 coding DNA: TGTGCCAGTAGCCACGGACAGTTGAACACTGAAGCTTTCTTT. This encodes CASSHGQLNTEAFF. Drawing the rest from reference TRBV19 and TRBJ1-1, the complete variable domain is DGGITQSPKYLFRKEGQNVTLSCEQNLNHDAMYWYRQDPGQGLRLIYYSQIVNDFQKGDIAEGYSVSREKKESFPLTVTSAQKNPTAFYLCASSHGQLNTEAFFGQGTRLTVV.